A selection of T cell receptor beta chains follows, all from one sample in a study of CXCR3-negative and CXCR3-positive naive CD8 T cells. TCRdb re-called the 5' RACE reads; one entry per CDR3 protein, DNA not given. The sample has fewer than 55,000 distinct CDR3 sequences. Sample: naive CXCR3- CD8+ T cells from blood. Source of these receptors: a human donor in good health. Some clones in this sample may be carry-over from other donors' samples. Both conserved end residues are part of each CDR3. Fields, in order: J gene, V gene, CDR3 protein.

J gene: TRBJ2-7
V gene: TRBV7-8
CDR3 protein: CASSQAGTSGDPPNYEQYF

J gene: TRBJ2-7
V gene: TRBV20-1
CDR3 protein: CSARGLSYEQYF

J gene: TRBJ1-4
V gene: TRBV7-9
CDR3 protein: CASSSYMNLEKLFF

J gene: TRBJ2-5
V gene: TRBV14
CDR3 protein: CASSSGWSLWETQYF

J gene: TRBJ2-7
V gene: TRBV9
CDR3 protein: CASSVDRGYYEQYF

J gene: TRBJ1-1
V gene: TRBV9
CDR3 protein: CASSEGDRNTEAFF

J gene: TRBJ2-3
V gene: TRBV6-1
CDR3 protein: CASRGNEGQDESTDTQYF

J gene: TRBJ1-1
V gene: TRBV9
CDR3 protein: CASSAMGTEAFF

J gene: TRBJ1-2
V gene: TRBV6-2/TRBV6-3
CDR3 protein: CASSPPGQRGSF

J gene: TRBJ2-3
V gene: TRBV20-1
CDR3 protein: CSARASWVAGVSDTQYF

J gene: TRBJ2-7
V gene: TRBV10-3
CDR3 protein: CATYPRFRDTIGTYEQYF

J gene: TRBJ1-6
V gene: TRBV7-9
CDR3 protein: CASSSVLGRGNYIDSPLHF

J gene: TRBJ2-1
V gene: TRBV19
CDR3 protein: CASSILLAGRSYNEQFF

J gene: TRBJ1-3
V gene: TRBV9
CDR3 protein: CASSDRRTYSGNTIYF

J gene: TRBJ2-7
V gene: TRBV15
CDR3 protein: CATSRGVGLAVGGDEQYF

J gene: TRBJ2-1
V gene: TRBV18
CDR3 protein: CASSPGGLYNEQFF

J gene: TRBJ1-4
V gene: TRBV4-3
CDR3 protein: CASSQDPEPGVVGEAKLFF

J gene: TRBJ2-6
V gene: TRBV6-6
CDR3 protein: CASSYDRAGANVLTF

J gene: TRBJ2-1
V gene: TRBV29-1
CDR3 protein: CSSPRPGQGANEQFF

J gene: TRBJ1-2
V gene: TRBV6-2/TRBV6-3
CDR3 protein: CASRQGALGYTF

J gene: TRBJ2-3
V gene: TRBV2
CDR3 protein: CASSEGGTVKTDTQYF

J gene: TRBJ2-7
V gene: TRBV12-5
CDR3 protein: CASGTQRGEIYEQYF

J gene: TRBJ2-3
V gene: TRBV15
CDR3 protein: CATSGGFGTDTQYF

J gene: TRBJ1-1
V gene: TRBV20-1
CDR3 protein: CSARGADPIEAFF

J gene: TRBJ2-7
V gene: TRBV7-8
CDR3 protein: CASRRGTASGGWEQYF

J gene: TRBJ2-7
V gene: TRBV4-1
CDR3 protein: CASSRGQGSYEQYF